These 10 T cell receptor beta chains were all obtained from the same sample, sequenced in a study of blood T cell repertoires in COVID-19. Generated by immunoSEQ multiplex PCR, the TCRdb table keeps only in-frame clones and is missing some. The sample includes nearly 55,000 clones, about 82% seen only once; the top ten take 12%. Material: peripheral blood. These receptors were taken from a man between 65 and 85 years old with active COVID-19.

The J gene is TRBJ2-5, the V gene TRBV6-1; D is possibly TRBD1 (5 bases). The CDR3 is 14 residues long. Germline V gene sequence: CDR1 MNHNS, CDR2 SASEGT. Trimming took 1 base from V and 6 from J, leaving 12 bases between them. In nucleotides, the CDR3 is TGTGCCAGCAGTGAAGAATACAGGTCTAAGACCCAGTACTTC. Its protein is CASSEEYRSKTQYF.

CDR3 DNA sequence: TGTGCCAGCTCACCAGGGACAGGCCGTTACGAGCAGTACTTC. It specifies CASSPGTGRYEQYF. V and J are TRBV18 and TRBJ2-7, with 8 bases aligning to TRBD1. CDR1 and CDR2 (germline): KGHSH, LQKENI. V was pared by 2 bases and J by 4 bases, with 4 bases of the junction left unmatched. CDR3 length: 14 amino acids.

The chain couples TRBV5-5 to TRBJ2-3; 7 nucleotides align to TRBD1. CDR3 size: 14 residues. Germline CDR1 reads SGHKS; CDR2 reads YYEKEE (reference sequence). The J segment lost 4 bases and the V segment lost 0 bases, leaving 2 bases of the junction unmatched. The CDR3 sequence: CASSLEGAADTQYF. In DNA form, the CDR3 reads TGTGCCAGCAGCTTGGAGGGGGCGGCAGATACGCAGTATTTT.

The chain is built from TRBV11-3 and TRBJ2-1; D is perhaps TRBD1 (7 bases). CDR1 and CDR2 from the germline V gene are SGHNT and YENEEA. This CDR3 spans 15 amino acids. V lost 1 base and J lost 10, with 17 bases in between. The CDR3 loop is CASSLGWGATGEQFF. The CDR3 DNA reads TGTGCCAGCAGCTTAGGATGGGGGGCGACAGGGGAGCAGTTCTTC.

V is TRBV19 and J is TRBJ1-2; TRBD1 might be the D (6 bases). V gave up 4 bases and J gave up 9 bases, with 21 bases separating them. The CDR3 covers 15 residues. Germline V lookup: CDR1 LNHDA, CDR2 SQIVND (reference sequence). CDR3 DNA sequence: TGTGCCAGTAGTACAAGCAGGGGTAGGCGAAATAGCTACACCTTC. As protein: CASSTSRGRRNSYTF.

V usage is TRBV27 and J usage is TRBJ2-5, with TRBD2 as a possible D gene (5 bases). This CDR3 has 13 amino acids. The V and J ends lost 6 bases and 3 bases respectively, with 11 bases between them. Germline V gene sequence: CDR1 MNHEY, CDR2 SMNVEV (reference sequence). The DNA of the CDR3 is TGTGCCAGCAGCAAGGGAGCAAAAGAGACCCAGTACTTC. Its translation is CASSKGAKETQYF.

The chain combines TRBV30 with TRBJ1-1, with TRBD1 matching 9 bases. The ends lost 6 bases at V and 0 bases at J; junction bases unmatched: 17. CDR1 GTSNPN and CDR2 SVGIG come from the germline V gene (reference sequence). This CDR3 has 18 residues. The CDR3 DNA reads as TGTGCCTGTTATCCGGACAGGGGTCCTCGTGGCTTGAACACTGAAGCTTTCTTT. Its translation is CACYPDRGPRGLNTEAFF.

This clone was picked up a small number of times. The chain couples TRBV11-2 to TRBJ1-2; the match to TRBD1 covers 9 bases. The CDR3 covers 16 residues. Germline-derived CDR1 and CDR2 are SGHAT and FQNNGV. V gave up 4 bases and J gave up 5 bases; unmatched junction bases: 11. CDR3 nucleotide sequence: TGTGCCAGCAGCTCACTGCGGACAGGGGACATTTATGGCTACACCTTC. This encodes CASSSLRTGDIYGYTF. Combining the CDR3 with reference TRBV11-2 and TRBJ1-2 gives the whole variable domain EAGVAQSPRYKIIEKRQSVAFWCNPISGHATLYWYQQILGQGPKLLIQFQNNGVVDDSQLPKDRFSAERLKGVDSTLKIQPAKLEDSAVYLCASSSLRTGDIYGYTFGSGTRLTVV.

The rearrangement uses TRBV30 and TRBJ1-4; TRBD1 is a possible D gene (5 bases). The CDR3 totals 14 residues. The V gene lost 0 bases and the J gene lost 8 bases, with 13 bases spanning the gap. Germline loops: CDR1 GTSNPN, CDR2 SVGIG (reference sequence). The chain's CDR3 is CAWSVQGGVEKLFF. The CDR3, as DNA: TGTGCCTGGAGTGTTCAGGGCGGCGTAGAAAAACTGTTTTTT.

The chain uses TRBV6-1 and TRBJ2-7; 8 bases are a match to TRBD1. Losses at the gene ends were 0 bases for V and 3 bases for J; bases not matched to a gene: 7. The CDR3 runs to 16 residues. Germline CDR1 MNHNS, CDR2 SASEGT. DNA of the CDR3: TGTGCCAGCAGTGAAGCGTTGGACAGGGAAAACTACGAGCAGTACTTC. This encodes CASSEALDRENYEQYF.